This T cell receptor (beta chain) was retrieved from a study of prognosis after radiotherapy for stage I lung cancer (dated by TCRdb to the early 2020s). As for the study more broadly: Roughly 20 stage I NSCLC patients were enrolled in Nanjing, China, between 2018 and January 2019. About 20% of the 19 patients developed distant metastases after SBRT, at a median of around seven months; the other 15 showed no significant progression. All patients were considered medically inoperable, owing to comorbidities in some 11 and refusal of surgery in about seven. Peripheral blood TCR beta repertoires were profiled in stage I NSCLC patients before and after stereotactic body radiotherapy, and the repertoires were related to distant failure. In every patient, SBRT was given without any concurrent therapy. The cohort was made up of some 12 men and a handful of women, with a median age of approximately 74 years and an age range of roughly 50 to 84 years. SBRT was delivered in 3 to 5 fractions with a biologically effective dose of at least 100 Gy, and image-guided IMRT or VMAT was used for delivery. For each of the 20 or so patients, one blood sample was taken before SBRT and one after, so the study sequenced some 40 samples in total. Eleven to twelve patients had adenocarcinoma and more than five had squamous cell carcinoma as the tumor histology. In about 15 patients the disease was a newly diagnosed primary stage I lung tumor, whereas five had oligometastatic NSCLC following surgical resection of the primary tumor.

This clonotype has ten or more counts. Its antigen specificity is not known. No much larger clonotype is one base removed from it; base qualities were not supplied. The TCR beta CDR3 region was amplified from genomic DNA by two rounds of multiplex PCR. The first PCR round used primers specific to each TRBV and TRBJ gene, with sequences filed in Chinese patent CN105087789A. The second PCR round used universal primers. The Roche High Pure PCR Template Preparation Kit was used to extract genomic DNA from frozen PBMCs. Libraries were sequenced paired-end with 151 bp reads on an Illumina HiSeq 3000. The study's own analysis went as follows. CutAdapt was used to discard raw reads that did not contain the multiplex PCR primer sequences. High-quality paired reads were merged into contigs with PEAR. By alignment to reference sequences, MiXCR assigned TRB V, D and J gene segments to each contig. CDR3 sequences were clustered by base quality and sequence similarity to remove sequencing errors. Diversity was calculated as Shannon entropy divided by the natural log of the number of productive TCR sequences. Clonality was computed as one minus the ratio of Shannon entropy to the natural log of the number of unique clonotypes. Using the Youden index from ROC curves, the researchers picked the repertoire-metric cut-offs for progression-free survival, and all analyses were carried out in R 3.5.3. TCRdb passed the public sequencing reads through fastp at Q25 and MiXCR, retaining productive beta sequences. A single entry per CDR3 protein holds the most common genes and DNA from its merged rows. What appears here as the V and J calls and clone size reflects TCRdb's work, not the paper's. For this sample there are about 47,000 distinct CDR3 sequences; less than 45% appear just once. 9.2% of the sample goes to the ten largest clones.

What the study reported, not specific to this receptor: After SBRT, the number of unique TCR clones decreased (median approximately 9,100 before versus some 6,900 after; Wilcoxon paired P=0.011). All reported P values were unadjusted for multiple comparisons. The study was limited by its small cohort and short follow-up, and the findings require independent validation. Post-SBRT Shannon entropy and its change from baseline were lower in patients who developed distant metastases; baseline Shannon entropy was not associated with metastases. TRBV and TRBJ usage frequencies reportedly varied with metastasis status, involving two V genes at baseline and several V and two J genes after SBRT. Tumor specificity of expanded TCR clones was not determined.

Counted from cysteine to phenylalanine, this CDR3 has 15 amino acids. Only the CDR3 portion is preserved as DNA: 45 bases, with reading frame beginning at the first base. CDR1 and CDR2, looked up from the germline V gene, are MNHEY and SVGEGT. V ends up 6 bases short and J 5 bases short, with an unmatched junction base count of 8. All patients had node-negative disease on CT and PET/CT, and none had a history of other malignancies or had previously received chemotherapy or radiotherapy. At each of two time points, six milliliters of peripheral venous blood were collected into EDTA tubes. Ficoll-Paque Plus density-gradient centrifugation was used to isolate PBMCs. Right after collection, samples were kept at -80 degrees C until analysis.

The receptor chain draws on TRBV6-2 or TRBV6-3 and TRBJ2-7; TRBD2 lines up with 12 middle nucleotides. Here the sequenced sample was PBMCs, taken before or after stereotactic body radiation therapy (not recorded which). The source of this sequence is a donor aged 50 or older with non-small cell lung cancer. The CDR3 corresponds to CASRNRLAGEDEQYF. Read as DNA, the sequence is TGTGCCAGCAGAAACAGACTAGCGGGAGAAGACGAGCAGTACTTC.